The 25 T cell receptor beta chains below were found in one sample sequenced in a study of radiotherapy plus CTLA-4 blockade in lung cancer. Method: immunoSEQ multiplex PCR; TCRdb's copy keeps in-frame clones and lacks some. The sample lists 80,000 to 95,000 clones, 82% seen once, with over 20% in the top ten. The sequencing here drew on peripheral blood, taken from a patient treated with radiotherapy plus ipilimumab. These receptors were collected from a human donor with non-small cell lung cancer that progressed on radiotherapy plus ipilimumab.

This clone was seen just once. V gene TRBV6-5 combines with J gene TRBJ2-7; 9 bases fit TRBD1. The ends lost 8 bases at V and 7 bases at J; junction bases unmatched: 9. The CDR3 has 13 amino acids. Germline CDR1 and CDR2: MNHEY and SVGAGI. The CDR3 nucleotides are TGTGCCAGCGGTCCACAGGGGGCGCGTGAGCAGTACTTC. It codes for CASGPQGAREQYF.

The V call is TRBV5-1, the J call TRBJ2-7; 13 bases fit TRBD2. The germline CDR1 and CDR2 sequences are SGHRS and YFSETQ. The CDR3 spans 15 residues. The junction had 6 bases not matched to a gene; V was cut back by 4 bases and J by 5 bases. The chain's CDR3 is CASSRGTSGIDEQYV. In DNA form, the CDR3 reads TGCGCCAGCAGCCGAGGGACTAGCGGGATAGACGAGCAGTACGTC.

J is TRBJ2-6 and V is TRBV12-5; D ambiguous. The V and J ends lost 2 bases and 4 bases respectively, with 9 bases between them. Looked up from germline, CDR1 is LGHNT and CDR2 is FRNRAP. The CDR3 contains 15 residues. CDR3 in amino acids: CASGLISAGANVLTF. In DNA, the CDR3 is TGTGCTAGTGGTTTGATCTCGGCCGGGGCCAACGTCCTGACTTTC. Looking up the rest from reference TRBV12-5 and TRBJ2-6 gives the full variable domain: DARVTQTPRHKVTEMGQEVTMRCQPILGHNTVFWYRQTMMQGLELLAYFRNRAPLDDSGMPKDRFSAEMPDATLATLKIQPSEPRDSAVYFCASGLISAGANVLTFGAGSRLTVL.

The CDR3 coding sequence is TGTGCCAGCAGTGACGGGCCAGGGATTTACCAAGAGACCCAGTACTTC. This codes for CASSDGPGIYQETQYF. V gene TRBV6-1 combines with J gene TRBJ2-5, with D possibly TRBD1 on 5 matching bases. The V end was cut by 3 bases, the J end by 0 bases, with 14 bases between. Germline CDR1 reads MNHNS; CDR2 reads SASEGT. This CDR3 region has 16 residues.

This clone has a handful of counts. V gene TRBV5-6 combines with J gene TRBJ1-2; no clear D. Germline V CDR1 and CDR2: SGHDT, YYEEEE. Trimming cost V 4 bases and J 8 bases, with 12 bases left between them. The CDR3 covers 12 residues. The CDR3 sequence: CASSPGGEGYTF. CDR3 in DNA: TGTGCCAGCAGCCCGGGCGGGGAGGGCTACACCTTC.

The chain combines TRBV5-5 with TRBJ2-7; D is perhaps TRBD1 or TRBD2 (5 bases each). Trimming left V 3 bases short and J 3 bases short, with 13 bases between. The CDR3 has 14 residues. Germline CDR1 is SGHKS and CDR2 is YYEKEE (reference sequence). The CDR3 DNA sequence: TGTGCCAGCAGCTATGGGGGTTTCATCTACGAGCAGTACGTC. This codes for CASSYGGFIYEQYV.

The chain is built from TRBV19 and TRBJ2-2; D tentatively reads TRBD1 or TRBD2 (6 bases each). Germline-derived CDR1 and CDR2 are LNHDA and SQIVND (reference sequence). V shed 7 bases and J shed 9 bases, with 15 bases lying between them. This CDR3 is 13 amino acids long. This CDR3 reads CASNGGHIRELFF. CDR3 coding DNA: TGTGCCAGTAACGGGGGCCACATCAGGGAGCTGTTTTTT.

The chain recombines TRBV5-1 with TRBJ1-1; D is ambiguous. Per germline, CDR1 SGHRS and CDR2 YFSETQ. The CDR3 spans 14 residues. Deletions cut 0 bases from V and 0 bases from J, with 6 bases between. CDR3 coding DNA: TGCGCCAGCAGCTTGGGGGTAATGAACACTGAAGCTTTCTTT. Translated, it gives CASSLGVMNTEAFF.

The CDR3 DNA reads as TGTGCCAGCAGTCGGGAACTGAGGACCCGCACAGATACGCAGTATTTT. Translated, it gives CASSRELRTRTDTQYF. J is TRBJ2-3 and V is TRBV27; possibly TRBD2 for D (5 bases). Germline V lookup: CDR1 MNHEY, CDR2 SMNVEV (reference sequence). This CDR3 contains 16 residues. V was trimmed by 5 bases and J by 1 base, leaving 16 bases between them.

This chain uses TRBV28 with TRBJ1-2; 10 bases line up with TRBD1. J gave up 7 bases and V 5 bases, and 7 bases lay outside the gene matches. The CDR3 has 14 residues. The V gene's germline CDR1 is MDHEN and CDR2 SYDVKM. CDR3 nucleotide sequence: TGTGCCAGCAGTCAAGACAGGGGGCCTCGTGGCTACACCTTC. Amino acids: CASSQDRGPRGYTF.

This clone was detected only a few times. The V and J genes are TRBV10-3 and TRBJ2-1; tentatively, D is TRBD2 (5 bases). CDR1 is ENHRY, CDR2 SYGVKD, per germline. The germline V and J ends were trimmed by 3 bases and 2 bases, with 11 bases remaining between them. The CDR3 runs 15 residues. CDR3 loop: CAISDATGAYNEQFF. CDR3 sequence (DNA): TGTGCCATCAGTGACGCTACCGGGGCCTACAATGAGCAGTTCTTC.

The chain joins TRBV4-2 to TRBJ2-1; 7 bases match TRBD2. There are 18 residues in the CDR3. V was pared by 0 bases and J by 6 bases, with 14 bases of the junction left unmatched. Germline loops: CDR1 LGHNA, CDR2 YNFKEQ. The CDR3 protein is CASSQDASTGGRSNEQFF. The CDR3 DNA reads as TGTGCCAGCAGCCAAGATGCCTCAACGGGAGGTAGAAGCAATGAGCAGTTCTTC.

The chain is built from TRBV5-4 and TRBJ1-1, with unresolved D. The ends were cut back, 1 base at V and 7 bases at J, with 14 bases in the middle. There are 14 residues in the CDR3. The germline CDR1 and CDR2 sequences are SGHNT and YYREEE (reference sequence). This chain's CDR3 is CASSLTSKAVEAFF. CDR3 DNA sequence: TGTGCCAGCAGCTTGACTTCGAAGGCAGTTGAAGCTTTCTTT.

The chain is built from TRBV6-1 and TRBJ2-3; 7 bases are a match to TRBD2. The CDR3 consists of 16 residues. V was pared by 2 bases and J by 6 bases, with 11 bases of the junction left unmatched. Germline assignment: CDR1 MNHNS and CDR2 SASEGT. DNA of the CDR3: TGTGCCAGCAGTGAACGGCTAGCGGAGGGGCGGGATACGCAGTATTTT. As protein: CASSERLAEGRDTQYF.

In its sample, this clone was seen a few times. The rearrangement joins TRBV2 to TRBJ2-7; D assignment may be TRBD1 or TRBD2 (5 bases each). Germline V gives CDR1 SNHLY, CDR2 FYNNEI. CDR3 size: 14 residues. V gave up 10 bases and J gave up 2 bases, with 18 bases separating them. This CDR3 reads CATGAPGNPYEQYV. The CDR3 DNA reads as TGTGCCACTGGGGCTCCCGGGAACCCCTACGAGCAGTACGTC.

The CDR3 nucleotides read TGTGCCAGCAGCCCCAAGGGAGGCACAGATACGCAGTATTTT. Protein: CASSPKGGTDTQYF. V gene TRBV9 combines with J gene TRBJ2-3; D might be TRBD2 (5 bases). The germline V and J ends were trimmed by 4 bases and 1 base, with 10 bases remaining between them. This CDR3 spans 14 amino acids. Per the germline V gene, CDR1 is SGDLS and CDR2 is YYNGEE.

The V call is TRBV28, the J call TRBJ2-5; D not certain. The CDR3 contains 12 residues. CDR1 MDHEN and CDR2 SYDVKM come from the germline V gene. V lost 6 bases to trimming and J lost 5 bases, with 10 bases between them. CDR3 residues: CASRKGGETQYF. The DNA of the CDR3 is TGTGCCAGCAGAAAGGGTGGCGAGACCCAGTACTTC.

The chain uses TRBV11-2 and TRBJ2-7; 10 nucleotides align to TRBD1. CDR3 length equals 15 residues. CDR1 is SGHAT and CDR2 is FQNNGV in the germline V gene. J was trimmed by 4 bases and V by 5 bases; bases with no gene match: 8. CDR3 sequence: CASSPSPGQGYEQYF. In nucleotides, the CDR3 is TGTGCCAGCAGCCCTTCGCCGGGACAGGGGTACGAGCAGTACTTC. The whole variable domain, filled in from reference TRBV11-2 and TRBJ2-7, reads EAGVAQSPRYKIIEKRQSVAFWCNPISGHATLYWYQQILGQGPKLLIQFQNNGVVDDSQLPKDRFSAERLKGVDSTLKIQPAKLEDSAVYLCASSPSPGQGYEQYFGPGTRLTVT.

The rearrangement uses TRBV27 and TRBJ2-7; 7 bases are shared with TRBD2. CDR1 and CDR2 (germline): MNHEY, SMNVEV (reference sequence). This CDR3 contains 13 residues. V lost 6 bases and J lost 3; bases outside the gene matches: 5. The CDR3 DNA is TGTGCCAGCAGGGGAAGCGGGATCTACGAGCAGTACTTC. Translating gives CASRGSGIYEQYF.

The table lists this clone with a few counts. The CDR3 bases are TGTGCCAGCAGCTTCGTTGCGGGAACCGGGGAGCTGTTTTTT. This codes for CASSFVAGTGELFF. This chain joins TRBV7-2 and TRBJ2-2; TRBD2 might be the D (6 bases). The germline gives CDR1 SGHTA, CDR2 FQGNSA. Trimming removed 3 bases from V and 5 bases from J, with 10 bases in between. The CDR3 contains 14 residues. Drawing the rest from reference TRBV7-2 and TRBJ2-2, the complete variable domain is GAGVSQSPSNKVTEKGKDVELRCDPISGHTALYWYRQSLGQGLEFLIYFQGNSAPDKSGLPSDRFSAERTGGSVSTLTIQRTQQEDSAVYLCASSFVAGTGELFFGEGSRLTVL.

As DNA, the CDR3 is TGTGCCAGCAGTTTAGGCCTTTACAATGAGCAGTTCTTC. It encodes CASSLGLYNEQFF. V is TRBV28 and J is TRBJ2-1; no definite D call. The CDR3 length is 13 residues. Germline CDR1 and CDR2: MDHEN and SYDVKM. Trimming shortened V by 2 bases and J by 4 bases, and 6 bases separated the two germline ends.

The chain recombines TRBV7-8 with TRBJ1-1; D is uncertain. The CDR3 is 13 amino acids. V was shortened by 5 bases and J by 2 bases, with 9 bases between the two germline ends. The germline V gene has CDR1 SGHVS and CDR2 FQNEAQ. CDR3 bases: TGTGCCAGCAGCCTAAACATTAACACTGAAGCTTTCTTT. The encoded protein is CASSLNINTEAFF.

The table lists this clone with a few counts. The chain is built from TRBV13 and TRBJ2-1; 10 nucleotides line up with TRBD2. This CDR3 has 15 amino acids. V lost 3 bases and J lost 5; bases outside the gene matches: 4. The germline V gene encodes CDR1 PRHDT and CDR2 FYEKMQ (reference sequence). The CDR3: CASSFVGLADNEQFF. CDR3 DNA: TGTGCCAGCAGCTTTGTTGGACTAGCGGACAATGAGCAGTTCTTC.

This clone was seen only a few times. Other DNA sequences from this sample encode an identical CDR3 as well. The gene calls are TRBV5-4 and TRBJ2-5; 8 bases align to TRBD1. Trimming took 4 bases from V and 0 from J; bases not matched to a gene: 2. Per the germline V gene, CDR1 is SGHNT and CDR2 is YYREEE (reference sequence). The CDR3 consists of 14 residues. The CDR3 DNA follows: TGTGCCAGCAGCCTGGGACAGGACCAAGAGACCCAGTACTTC. Protein sequence: CASSLGQDQETQYF.

The chain recombines TRBV29-1 with TRBJ2-1; perhaps TRBD2 as D (5 bases). This CDR3 comprises 16 residues. Deletions cut 6 bases from V and 7 bases from J, with 25 bases between. The germline V gene has CDR1 SQVTM and CDR2 ANQGSEA. In DNA, the CDR3 is TGCAGCGTCCTCGGACGTCTAGTGGGAGAAGTGAATGAGCAGTTCTTC. This encodes CSVLGRLVGEVNEQFF.